The TCR beta chain under discussion was sequenced for a study of OX40 agonist ivuxolimab in advanced cancers. Blood got drawn at baseline, again on cycle 4 day 1, and then on cycle 7 day 1. The CDR3 is made up of 15 amino acids. Trimming removed 5 bases from V and 3 bases from J; junction bases left unmatched: 5. Germline V gene lookup returns CDR1 MDHEN and CDR2 SYDVKM. TCRdb's table, derived via immunoSEQ multiplex PCR, lists solely in-frame clones and lacks some. The repertoire consists of approximately 39,000 clones, with 81% occurring once and the leading ten covering around a fifth. The genes are TRBV28 and TRBJ1-4, with TRBD1 matching over 8 bases. The receptor was derived from an adult with an advanced solid tumor such as melanoma, head and neck, liver or kidney cancer. The sample in question was CD4+ or CD8+ T cells sorted from blood, obtained in a trial of the OX40 agonist ivuxolimab. The CDR3 coding sequence is TGTGCCAGCAGTACCCGGGACAGGCCTAATGAAAAACTGTTTTTT. Protein sequence: CASSTRDRPNEKLFF.